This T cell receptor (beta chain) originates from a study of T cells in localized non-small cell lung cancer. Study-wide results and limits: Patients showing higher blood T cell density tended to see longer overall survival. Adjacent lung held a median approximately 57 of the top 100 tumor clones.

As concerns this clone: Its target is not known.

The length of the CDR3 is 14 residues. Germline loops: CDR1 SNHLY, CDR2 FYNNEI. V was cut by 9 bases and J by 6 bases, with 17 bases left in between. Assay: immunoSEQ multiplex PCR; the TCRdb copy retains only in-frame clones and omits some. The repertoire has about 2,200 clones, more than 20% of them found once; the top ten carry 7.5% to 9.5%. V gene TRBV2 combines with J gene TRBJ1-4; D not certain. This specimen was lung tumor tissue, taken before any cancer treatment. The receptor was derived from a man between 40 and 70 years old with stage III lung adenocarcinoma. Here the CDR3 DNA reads TGTGCCAGTGGGGTTGGTGTTGGGGATGAAAAACTGTTTTTT. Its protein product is CASGVGVGDEKLFF.